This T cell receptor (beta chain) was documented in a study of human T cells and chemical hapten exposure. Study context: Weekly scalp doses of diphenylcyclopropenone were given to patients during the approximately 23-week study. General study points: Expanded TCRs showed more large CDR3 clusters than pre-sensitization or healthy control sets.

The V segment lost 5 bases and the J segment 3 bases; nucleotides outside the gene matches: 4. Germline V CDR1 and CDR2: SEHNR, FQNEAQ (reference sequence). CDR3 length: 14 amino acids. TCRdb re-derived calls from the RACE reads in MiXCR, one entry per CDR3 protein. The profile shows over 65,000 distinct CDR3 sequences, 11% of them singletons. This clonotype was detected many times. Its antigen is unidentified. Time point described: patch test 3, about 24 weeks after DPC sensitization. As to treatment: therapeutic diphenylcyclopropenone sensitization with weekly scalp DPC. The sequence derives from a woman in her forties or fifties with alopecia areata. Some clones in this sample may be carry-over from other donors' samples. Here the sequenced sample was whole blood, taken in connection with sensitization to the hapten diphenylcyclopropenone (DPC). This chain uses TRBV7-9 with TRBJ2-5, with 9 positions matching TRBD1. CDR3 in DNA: TGTGCCAGCAGCAAGGACAGGGGAGAAGAGACCCAGTACTTC. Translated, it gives CASSKDRGEETQYF.